One and the same sample provided the 31 T cell receptor beta chains below, sequenced in a study of regulatory dendritic cells for organ transplantation. The protocol was immunoSEQ multiplex PCR, while the TCRdb copy is restricted to in-frame clones and leaves out a portion. The table lists some 35,000 clones, around 90% of them singletons. Sequencing was carried out using naive CD4+ T cells from blood. Documented subset: CD45RA+ naive T cells. These receptor sequences come from a human donor in good health.

This clone was found once. The chain recombines TRBV7-2 with TRBJ2-7, with D uncertain. This CDR3 region has 16 residues. Germline V gives CDR1 SGHTA, CDR2 FQGNSA. With 6 bases removed from V and 0 bases from J, the gap between germline ends came to 18 bases. The DNA for the CDR3 is TGTGCCAGCAGTAATTTACTTTACGGTAGCTCCTACGAGCAGTACTTC. Amino acids: CASSNLLYGSSYEQYF. The whole variable domain, filled in from reference TRBV7-2 and TRBJ2-7, reads GAGVSQSPSNKVTEKGKDVELRCDPISGHTALYWYRQSLGQGLEFLIYFQGNSAPDKSGLPSDRFSAERTGGSVSTLTIQRTQQEDSAVYLCASSNLLYGSSYEQYFGPGTRLTVT.

This clone appeared a single time. This sequence joins TRBV6-6 and TRBJ1-2; TRBD1 matches at 7 bases. CDR3 length: 13 amino acids. V trimming: 5 bases; J trimming: 8 bases; junction bases outside the gene matches: 8. In germline, CDR1 is MNHNY, CDR2 SVGAGI (reference sequence). The CDR3 reads CASSRDDRDGYTF. In DNA, the CDR3 is TGTGCCAGCAGTCGCGATGACAGGGACGGCTACACCTTC.

V usage is TRBV5-8 and J usage is TRBJ2-7, with D possibly being TRBD1 (6 bases). V dropped 2 bases and J dropped 3 bases, with 9 bases sitting between them. There are 13 residues in the CDR3. Germline V gene sequence: CDR1 SGHTS, CDR2 YDEGEE. DNA of the CDR3: TGTGCCAGCAGCTTCCAGGGGCTCTACGAGCAGTACTTC. It is translated as CASSFQGLYEQYF. The full variable domain, rest sourced from reference TRBV5-8 and TRBJ2-7, is EAGVTQSPTHLIKTRGQQATLRCSPISGHTSVYWYQQALGLGLQFLLWYDEGEERNRGNFPPRFSGRQFPNYSSELNVNALELEDSALYLCASSFQGLYEQYFGPGTRLTVT.

This clone was recorded once. The V call is TRBV6-5, the J call TRBJ2-1; D is unclear. V was clipped by 6 bases and J by 5 bases, with 5 bases between them. Looked up from germline, CDR1 is MNHEY and CDR2 is SVGAGI. The CDR3 loop spans 11 amino acids. The CDR3, as DNA: TGTGCCAGCAGCCCCCACAATGAGCAGTTCTTC. It yields the protein CASSPHNEQFF.

V usage is TRBV27 and J usage is TRBJ1-5; tentative D call: TRBD1 (6 bases). CDR3 length equals 13 residues. V was trimmed by 5 bases and J by 5 bases, leaving 10 bases between them. The germline V gene has CDR1 MNHEY and CDR2 SMNVEV (reference sequence). In DNA form, the CDR3 reads TGTGCCAGCAGTATACAGGGAGATCAGCCCCAGCATTTT. Encoded protein: CASSIQGDQPQHF.

J is TRBJ2-2 and V is TRBV5-1; D remains ambiguous. Trimming took off 2 bases at V and 7 bases at J, with 24 bases between the two ends. CDR3 size: 18 residues. Germline V gives CDR1 SGHRS, CDR2 YFSETQ. The chain's CDR3 is CASSFFSATEDGGGELFF. The CDR3 nucleotides are TGCGCCAGCAGCTTCTTTTCGGCCACCGAGGACGGTGGCGGGGAGCTGTTTTTT. The full variable domain, its missing parts supplied by reference TRBV5-1 and TRBJ2-2, is KAGVTQTPRYLIKTRGQQVTLSCSPISGHRSVSWYQQTPGQGLQFLFEYFSETQRNKGNFPGRFSGRQFSNSRSEMNVSTLELGDSALYLCASSFFSATEDGGGELFFGEGSRLTVL.

The J gene is TRBJ2-1, the V gene TRBV7-8; 10 bases are shared with TRBD2. CDR1 SGHVS and CDR2 FQNEAQ come from the germline V gene. The CDR3 is 16 residues long. Trimming took 3 bases from V and 8 from J; bases not matched to a gene: 10. The CDR3: CASSFGGSGGPHEQFF. CDR3 DNA sequence: TGTGCCAGCAGCTTCGGTGGTAGCGGGGGGCCCCATGAGCAGTTCTTC.

CDR3 sequence: CASRTSGGLIYEQYF. DNA for the CDR3: TGTGCCAGCCGGACTAGCGGGGGCCTTATCTACGAGCAGTACTTC. The chain recombines TRBV6-5 with TRBJ2-7; 13 bases fit TRBD2. Per germline, CDR1 MNHEY and CDR2 SVGAGI. There are 15 residues in the CDR3. Losses at the gene ends were 8 bases for V and 3 bases for J; bases not matched to a gene: 7.

The CDR3: CASNGRNSYEQYF. The CDR3 nucleotides read TGTGCCAGCAATGGCAGGAACTCCTACGAGCAGTACTTC. The gene calls are TRBV5-4 and TRBJ2-7; D is uncertain. Trimming removed 6 bases at V and 0 bases at J, with 10 bases between. CDR3 length equals 13 residues. Germline values: CDR1 SGHNT, CDR2 YYREEE (reference sequence).

V is TRBV30 and J is TRBJ1-4, with a tentative D call TRBD1 (6 bases). The V gene's germline CDR1 is GTSNPN and CDR2 SVGIG (reference sequence). The V end was cut by 5 bases, the J end by 4 bases, with 17 bases between. The CDR3 totals 15 residues. CDR3 residues: CAWDRQQGLNEKLFF. For the CDR3, the DNA is TGTGCCTGGGACCGCCAACAGGGACTTAATGAAAAACTGTTTTTT.

V and J are TRBV7-9 and TRBJ2-5; 8 nucleotides align to TRBD2. J lost 0 bases, V lost 5 bases, and 8 bases had no gene match. This CDR3 region has 16 residues. CDR1 and CDR2 (germline): SEHNR, FQNEAQ (reference sequence). This CDR3 reads CASSIDGGADQETQYF. CDR3 bases: TGTGCCAGCAGCATCGACGGGGGGGCGGACCAAGAGACCCAGTACTTC.

The chain recombines TRBV7-8 with TRBJ2-3; perhaps TRBD2 as D (5 bases). Trimming took off 2 bases at V and 1 base at J, with 7 bases between the two ends. CDR3 size: 14 residues. CDR1 and CDR2 (germline): SGHVS, FQNEAQ. The CDR3: CASSLRRGTDTQYF. In DNA, the CDR3 is TGTGCCAGCAGCTTACGGCGGGGCACAGATACGCAGTATTTT.

The J gene is TRBJ2-7, the V gene TRBV5-1, with 13 bases fitting TRBD2. V lost 4 bases and J lost 6; bases outside the gene matches: 7. CDR3 length: 15 amino acids. Germline loops: CDR1 SGHRS, CDR2 YFSETQ. The CDR3, as DNA: TGCGCCAGCAGCCTGTGGACTAGCGGGAGCTCCGAGCAGTACTTC. The encoded protein is CASSLWTSGSSEQYF.

This clone occurred a few times. The V call is TRBV28, the J call TRBJ1-3; D call uncertain. This CDR3 region has 11 residues. Trimming left V 5 bases short and J 7 bases short, with 6 bases between. CDR1 is MDHEN, CDR2 SYDVKM, per germline. The CDR3 coding sequence is TGTGCCAGCAGTATCGAGAACACCATATATTTT. It yields the protein CASSIENTIYF.

The V call is TRBV19, the J call TRBJ2-3, with D unclear. This CDR3 has 16 residues. The germline V gene encodes CDR1 LNHDA and CDR2 SQIVND (reference sequence). V was cut by 6 bases and J by 0 bases, with 16 bases left in between. As DNA, the CDR3 is TGTGCCAGTAGCCAGGTAGGGCGACGCAGCACAGATACGCAGTATTTT. Amino acids: CASSQVGRRSTDTQYF.

This chain joins TRBV7-9 and TRBJ2-4; D is uncertain. CDR1 SEHNR and CDR2 FQNEAQ come from the germline V gene (reference sequence). V dropped 1 base and J dropped 4 bases, with 8 bases sitting between them. The CDR3 spans 14 residues. DNA for the CDR3: TGTGCCAGCAGCTTAGGTGGTGGGAAAAACATTCAGTACTTC. Its protein is CASSLGGGKNIQYF. Full variable domain (outside the CDR3, taken from reference TRBV7-9 and TRBJ2-4): DTGVSQNPRHKITKRGQNVTFRCDPISEHNRLYWYRQTLGQGPEFLTYFQNEAQLEKSRLLSDRFSAERPKGSFSTLEIQRTEQGDSAMYLCASSLGGGKNIQYFGAGTRLSVL.

DNA of the CDR3: TGTGCCAGCAGCTTTAAAACCCTACAGGGCCTTATCTATGGCTACACCTTC. This encodes CASSFKTLQGLIYGYTF. The chain links TRBV7-2 to TRBJ1-2; D may be TRBD1 (6 bases). V lost 3 bases, J lost 4 bases, and 21 bases lay in between. The CDR3 sequence is 17 residues long. Germline loops: CDR1 SGHTA, CDR2 FQGNSA.

The chain joins TRBV9 to TRBJ2-1; 13 nucleotides line up with TRBD2. Per germline, CDR1 SGDLS and CDR2 YYNGEE. V trimming: 2 bases; J trimming: 0 bases; junction bases outside the gene matches: 2. The CDR3 is 17 residues long. This chain's CDR3 is CASSVGTSGVSYNEQFF. The CDR3 DNA is TGTGCCAGCAGCGTGGGGACTAGCGGGGTCTCCTACAATGAGCAGTTCTTC.

This clone has only one observation. This chain uses TRBV6-5 with TRBJ1-2; D is unclear. The germline V gene encodes CDR1 MNHEY and CDR2 SVGAGI. V lost 0 bases and J 8 bases, leaving 10 bases between the germline ends. The CDR3 totals 13 residues. The DNA for the CDR3 is TGTGCCAGCAGTTACTCGCGGGCCGACGGCTACACCTTC. Translating gives CASSYSRADGYTF.

The chain recombines TRBV7-9 with TRBJ2-1; 14 bases align to TRBD2. Germline V gives CDR1 SEHNR, CDR2 FQNEAQ (reference sequence). Trimming cost V 4 bases and J 1 base; bases outside gene matches: 6. The CDR3 consists of 18 residues. CDR3 DNA sequence: TGTGCCAGCAGCTCGAGGACTAGCGGGAGGAATTCCTACAATGAGCAGTTCTTC. Translating gives CASSSRTSGRNSYNEQFF.

The J gene is TRBJ2-4, the V gene TRBV19; the D call may be TRBD1 or TRBD2 (6 bases each). From germline, CDR1 is LNHDA and CDR2 SQIVND (reference sequence). CDR3 length: 13 amino acids. V lost 4 bases and J lost 9, with 13 bases in between. CDR3 sequence reads: CASSRGASGIQYF. The CDR3 bases are TGTGCCAGTAGTAGGGGGGCGTCCGGCATTCAGTACTTC.

The rearrangement uses TRBV7-9 and TRBJ1-1; D remains ambiguous. The germline CDR1 and CDR2 sequences are SEHNR and FQNEAQ (reference sequence). V gave up 2 bases and J gave up 1 base, with 8 bases separating them. The CDR3 is 14 amino acids. This CDR3 reads CASSLSSGNTEAFF. Here the CDR3 DNA reads TGTGCCAGCAGCTTAAGTTCAGGGAACACTGAAGCTTTCTTT. Using reference TRBV7-9 and TRBJ1-1 for the parts outside the CDR3, the full variable domain is DTGVSQNPRHKITKRGQNVTFRCDPISEHNRLYWYRQTLGQGPEFLTYFQNEAQLEKSRLLSDRFSAERPKGSFSTLEIQRTEQGDSAMYLCASSLSSGNTEAFFGQGTRLTVV.

The genes are TRBV27 and TRBJ2-2, with D possibly matching TRBD1 (6 bases). Germline V CDR1 and CDR2: MNHEY, SMNVEV (reference sequence). The V and J ends lost 9 bases and 4 bases respectively, with 12 bases between them. This CDR3 is built from 13 residues. CDR3 sequence (DNA): TGTGCCAGTCTTAAGGGGGTCACCGGGGAGCTGTTTTTT. Amino acid sequence: CASLKGVTGELFF.

J is TRBJ2-3 and V is TRBV29-1; a weak D match, TRBD2 (6 bases). V was pared by 5 bases and J by 2 bases, with 11 bases between. The CDR3 extends over 13 amino acids. In germline, CDR1 is SQVTM, CDR2 ANQGSEA. DNA for the CDR3: TGCAGCGTTTCCGGGAGAACCACAGATACGCAGTATTTT. This gives the protein CSVSGRTTDTQYF.

The J gene is TRBJ1-2, the V gene TRBV19; D unclear. The CDR3 covers 13 residues. The V and J ends lost 10 bases and 3 bases respectively, with 15 bases between them. Per the germline V gene, CDR1 is LNHDA and CDR2 is SQIVND (reference sequence). The CDR3 region has the DNA TGTGCCACCCGGGTAGCGAGTCACTATGGCTACACCTTC. Translating gives CATRVASHYGYTF.

CDR3 in DNA: TGTGCCAGCAGCCGCGGGACGGCTGGAAACACCATATATTTT. As protein: CASSRGTAGNTIYF. This chain uses TRBV7-9 with TRBJ1-3; tentative D call: TRBD1 (5 bases). V shed 5 bases and J shed 2 bases, with 10 bases lying between them. This CDR3 comprises 14 residues. Germline CDR1 SEHNR, CDR2 FQNEAQ (reference sequence).

The chain is built from TRBV7-9 and TRBJ1-3; 7 positions agree with TRBD1. Germline V gene sequence: CDR1 SEHNR, CDR2 FQNEAQ (reference sequence). The CDR3 totals 16 residues. J lost 7 bases, V lost 5 bases, and 14 bases had no gene match. The DNA for the CDR3 is TGTGCCAGCAGCGTAAACCCGGGACAGAGGATCAACACCATATATTTT. This gives the protein CASSVNPGQRINTIYF.

The V and J genes are TRBV5-5 and TRBJ2-3, with D perhaps matching TRBD1 (5 bases). The CDR3 runs 16 residues. The germline V and J ends were trimmed by 1 base and 0 bases, with 12 bases remaining between them. Germline lookup yields CDR1 SGHKS and CDR2 YYEKEE (reference sequence). The CDR3 coding sequence is TGTGCCAGCAGCTTGCAGGGTTTCGGGAGCACAGATACGCAGTATTTT. It yields the protein CASSLQGFGSTDTQYF.

The chain uses TRBV7-9 and TRBJ1-1; unclear D gene. CDR1 SEHNR and CDR2 FQNEAQ come from the germline V gene (reference sequence). V was pared by 5 bases and J by 1 base, with 5 bases between. This CDR3 contains 12 residues. The CDR3 is CASSPRNTEAFF. In nucleotides, the CDR3 is TGTGCCAGCAGCCCTCGGAACACTGAAGCTTTCTTT.

The chain couples TRBV30 to TRBJ1-2, with 11 nucleotides matching TRBD1. V lost 4 bases to trimming and J lost 0 bases; unmatched junction nucleotides: 22. This CDR3 is 21 amino acids long. CDR1 GTSNPN and CDR2 SVGIG come from the germline V gene (reference sequence). The CDR3, as DNA: TGTGCCTGGATCAACCATGCTTGGGACAGGGGGAGCTTCGGGACTAACTATGGCTACACCTTC. Translation: CAWINHAWDRGSFGTNYGYTF.

V gene TRBV4-1 combines with J gene TRBJ2-7; maybe TRBD2 (6 bases). The germline CDR1 and CDR2 sequences are MGHRA and YSYEKL. The CDR3 covers 15 residues. V was cut by 1 base and J by 3 bases, with 13 bases left in between. The CDR3 is CASSQADYDLYEQYF. As DNA, the CDR3 is TGCGCCAGCAGCCAAGCGGACTACGACCTCTACGAGCAGTACTTC.